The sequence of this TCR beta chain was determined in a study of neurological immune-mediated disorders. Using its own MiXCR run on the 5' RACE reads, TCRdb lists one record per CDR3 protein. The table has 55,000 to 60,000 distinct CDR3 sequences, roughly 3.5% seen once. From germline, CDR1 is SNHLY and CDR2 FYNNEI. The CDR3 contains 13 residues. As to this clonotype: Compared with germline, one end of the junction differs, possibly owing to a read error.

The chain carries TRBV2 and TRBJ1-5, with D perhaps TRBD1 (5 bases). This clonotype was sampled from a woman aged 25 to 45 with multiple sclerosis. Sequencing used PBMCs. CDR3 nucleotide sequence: TGTGCCAGCAGTGAACAGGGAGTTCAGCCCCAGAATTTT. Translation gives CASSEQGVQPQNF. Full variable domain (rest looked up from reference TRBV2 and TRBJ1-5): EPEVTQTPSHQVTQMGQEVILRCVPISNHLYFYWYRQILGQKVEFLVSFYNNEISEKSEIFDDQFSVERPDGSNFTLKIRSTKLEDSAMYFCASSEQGVQPQNFGDGTRLSIL.